Detailed here is one T cell receptor beta chain. Antigen unknown. Other DNA sequences in the same sample also yield this CDR3. The V gene lost 2 bases and the J gene lost 3 bases, with 9 bases spanning the gap. Per the germline V gene, CDR1 is SEHNR and CDR2 is FQNEAQ (reference sequence). The CDR3 runs 14 residues. The source of the sample is a study of T cell clones after liver transplantation. Overall study: Three of eight recipients were HCV-positive; others had non-autoimmune, non-viral indications. Subjects received no induction therapy and standard immunosuppression until randomization at 12-24 months post-transplant.

Thawed unstimulated PBMCs were FACS-sorted by CD3, CD4 and CD8 into two populations. Study conclusions and caveats: A larger donor-reactive than third-party decline suggested partial antigen-specific deletion.

The repertoire was sequenced with immunoSEQ multiplex PCR; TCRdb's copy has only in-frame clones and lacks some. The sample carries around 120,000 clones, 90% recorded once. The origin of this receptor is a human patient who received a liver transplant. A share of the T cells may be of graft donor origin. Sample: CD4+ T cells from blood, taken 12 months after liver transplant. V is TRBV7-9 and J is TRBJ2-3; D possibly corresponds to TRBD2 (6 bases). CDR3 bases: TGTGCCAGCAGCTTAACCGGGAGTACAGATACGCAGTATTTT. As protein: CASSLTGSTDTQYF.